This TCR beta chain was identified in a study of T cells in Graves' hyperthyroidism and ophthalmopathy. Exclusion of a patient resulted from uncontrolled infection, other autoimmune disease, pregnancy or lactation. Diagnostic assessment was based on clinical symptoms, serum thyroxine and TRAb, thyroid ultrasound and orbital computed tomography. Isolation of PBMCs was performed on approximately 10 ml fresh peripheral blood. Template material for amplifying TCR beta CDR3 regions consisted of RNA transcripts. The study used the HTBI primer set for a first-round RT-PCR of the TCR CDR3. Via MiXCR, TCRdb re-called the multiplex PCR reads, giving one row per CDR3 protein. The table has 700,000 to 850,000 distinct CDR3 sequences, roughly a third seen once. The CDR3 totals 13 residues.

The rearrangement joins TRBV12-3 or TRBV12-4 to TRBJ1-2; 7 bases are shared with TRBD1. The sequence came from a woman aged 40 to 50 with Graves' hyperthyroidism. Material: blood. CDR3 amino acids: CASTSGTEYGYTF. The CDR3 DNA sequence: TGTGCTAGTACCTCCGGGACAGAGTATGGCTACACCTTC.